These 30 T cell receptor beta chains originate from one sample sequenced in a study of beta chain features in type 1 diabetes. These receptors are not linked to any known antigen. Findings and limits, study-wide: All four CD4+ subsets from Type 1 diabetes patients carried moderately but significantly shorter TCRB CDR3s.

Sequenced material consisted of expressed TCRB transcripts (all of the isolated RNA was reverse transcribed). Sequenced by immunoSEQ multiplex PCR; TCRdb stores in-frame clones only, minus some. The sample includes some 370,000 clones, 8.5% to 10% of them seen just once. Specimen: central memory CD4+ T cells from blood. Receptors originate from a man aged 30-40 years with type 1 diabetes.

A few counts support this clone. The V gene is TRBV7-9, the J gene TRBJ1-5; D gene uncertain. This CDR3 comprises 13 residues. Germline V CDR1 and CDR2: SEHNR, FQNEAQ (reference sequence). Trimming removed 2 bases from V and 13 bases from J, with 15 bases in between. The CDR3 DNA sequence: TGTGCCAGCAGCTTATCCCATTCAGCGCCTCAGCATTTT. As protein: CASSLSHSAPQHF.

The chain joins TRBV27 to TRBJ2-7; tentative D call: TRBD2 (6 bases). Germline assignment: CDR1 MNHEY and CDR2 SMNVEV (reference sequence). The CDR3 runs to 13 residues. The V gene lost 3 bases and the J gene lost 5 bases, with 11 bases spanning the gap. CDR3 DNA: TGTGCCAGCAGTTTTATGGGACTCAACGAGCAGTACTTC. This codes for CASSFMGLNEQYF.

The chain links TRBV4-1 to TRBJ2-3; no clear D. The ends were cut back, 0 bases at V and 3 bases at J, with 22 bases in the middle. CDR1 MGHRA and CDR2 YSYEKL come from the germline V gene. The CDR3 spans 19 residues. The CDR3 reads CASSQDLRRAAESTDTQYF. The CDR3 nucleotides read TGCGCCAGCAGCCAAGATTTAAGACGGGCCGCAGAATCGACAGATACGCAGTATTTT.

The gene calls are TRBV5-4 and TRBJ1-6, with 7 bases that match TRBD1. Germline V gives CDR1 SGHNT, CDR2 YYREEE (reference sequence). This CDR3 spans 16 amino acids. The V and J ends lost 0 bases and 10 bases, in that order; junction bases with no gene match: 10. The CDR3 is CASSLGLPGQPSPLHF. As DNA, the CDR3 is TGTGCCAGCAGCTTGGGTCTCCCGGGACAGCCATCACCCCTCCACTTT.

The chain recombines TRBV21-1 with TRBJ2-5; the tabulated D call, TRBD1, remains unverified against the DNA. Matching the DNA end better, TRBJ2-7 makes the J call doubtful. TRBV21-1 constitutes a pseudogene. This CDR3 has 15 residues. The CDR3 nucleotides are TGTGCCAGCAGCAAAAGGGCGGGACAGAGGTACGAGCAGTACTTC. Translated, it gives CASSKRAGQRYEQYF.

V gene TRBV28 combines with J gene TRBJ2-3; D is undetermined. Trimming pared 2 bases from V and 6 bases from J, leaving 6 bases between. The CDR3 loop spans 12 amino acids. Germline V gene data show CDR1 as MDHEN and CDR2 as SYDVKM. CDR3 sequence: CASSLPPDTQYF. In nucleotides, the CDR3 is TGTGCCAGCAGTTTACCCCCGGATACGCAGTATTTT. The variable domain in full, completed from reference TRBV28 and TRBJ2-3, reads DVKVTQSSRYLVKRTGEKVFLECVQDMDHENMFWYRQDPGLGLRLIYFSYDVKMKEKGDIPEGYSVSREKKERFSLILESASTNQTSMYLCASSLPPDTQYFGPGTRLTVL.

This clone was picked up many times. V and J are TRBV9 and TRBJ1-1, with a tentative D call TRBD1 (5 bases). Germline-derived CDR1 and CDR2 are SGDLS and YYNGEE. This CDR3 is 12 amino acids long. V was clipped by 0 bases and J by 9 bases, with 9 bases between them. The CDR3 sequence: CASSVVRAQAFF. The CDR3, as DNA: TGTGCCAGCAGCGTAGTCAGGGCTCAAGCTTTCTTT.

The rearrangement uses TRBV15 and TRBJ2-4, with TRBD2 matching over 11 bases. V dropped 3 bases and J dropped 0; count of bases not matched to a gene: 10. This CDR3 region has 19 residues. Germline values: CDR1 LNHNV, CDR2 YYDKDF (reference sequence). CDR3 protein: CATSRSTSGGLVAKNIQYF. For the CDR3, the DNA is TGTGCCACCAGCAGGTCTACTAGCGGGGGCCTAGTAGCCAAAAACATTCAGTACTTC.

J is TRBJ2-1 and V is TRBV28, with D unclear. V was pared by 8 bases and J by 2 bases, with 16 bases between. There are 15 residues in the CDR3. From germline, CDR1 is MDHEN and CDR2 SYDVKM. The CDR3 region is CASHPRPTTYNEQFF. CDR3 coding DNA: TGTGCCAGCCACCCTAGGCCGACCACCTACAATGAGCAGTTCTTC.

The chain has TRBV7-6 and TRBJ2-6; TRBD2 matches at 11 bases. Unmatched junction bases numbered 16, after V lost 2 bases and J lost 4 bases. Germline V CDR1 and CDR2: SGHVS, FNYEAQ. This CDR3 is built from 21 residues. The DNA for the CDR3 is TGTGCCAGCAGCTTACCCCGGACTAGCGGGTCCCATACGGGGGGGGCCAACGTCCTGACTTTC. Translation: CASSLPRTSGSHTGGANVLTF.

This rearrangement joins TRBV5-4 to TRBJ2-3, with TRBD1 matching 9 bases. CDR3 size: 15 residues. Germline CDR1 SGHNT, CDR2 YYREEE (reference sequence). Trimming took 0 bases from V and 1 from J; bases not matched to a gene: 0. The chain's CDR3 is CASSLDRGRTDTQYF. The CDR3 DNA sequence: TGTGCCAGCAGCTTGGACAGGGGGCGCACAGATACGCAGTATTTT.

In its sample, this clone was seen a few times. The chain couples TRBV28 to TRBJ1-2; 11 positions match TRBD1. Germline V CDR1 and CDR2: MDHEN, SYDVKM. J gave up 6 bases and V 5 bases, and 5 bases lay outside the gene matches. The CDR3 has 14 residues. CDR3 nucleotide sequence: TGTGCCAGCAGTCCGGGACAGGGGGGGAATGGCTACACCTTC. This encodes CASSPGQGGNGYTF.

This clone was seen only a few times. The V call is TRBV7-9, the J call TRBJ2-1, with 9 bases matching TRBD2. With V trimmed by 6 bases and J by 7 bases, 4 bases remained unmatched. This CDR3 spans 13 amino acids. Germline V gene lookup returns CDR1 SEHNR and CDR2 FQNEAQ (reference sequence). The CDR3 here is CASSSSGRNEQFF. The CDR3 bases are TGTGCCAGCAGTTCAAGCGGGAGGAATGAGCAGTTCTTC.

This chain connects TRBV28 to TRBJ2-7; TRBD2 matches at 9 bases. The CDR3 covers 14 residues. Trimming cost V 6 bases and J 6 bases; bases outside gene matches: 9. Germline V gene sequence: CDR1 MDHEN, CDR2 SYDVKM. CDR3 nucleotide sequence: TGTGCCAGCAGATATAGGACTAGCGTAAGCGAGCAGTACTTC. Translation gives CASRYRTSVSEQYF.

The sample holds a few counts of this clone. This rearrangement joins TRBV7-9 to TRBJ2-7, with 8 positions matching TRBD1. The V and J ends lost 5 bases and 6 bases, in that order; junction bases with no gene match: 12. From germline, CDR1 is SEHNR and CDR2 FQNEAQ (reference sequence). This CDR3 spans 15 amino acids. The chain's CDR3 is CASSPRGQGSGEQYF. CDR3 bases: TGTGCCAGCAGCCCCCGAGGACAGGGATCAGGCGAGCAGTACTTC.

This clone has only a few counts. The chain joins TRBV30 to TRBJ2-4; 7 bases line up with TRBD2. The germline V gene encodes CDR1 GTSNPN and CDR2 SVGIG (reference sequence). V lost 8 bases and J lost 1; bases outside the gene matches: 2. The CDR3 runs 12 residues. The CDR3 bases are TGTGCCGGGGAGGGGGCCAAAAACATTCAGTACTTC. Protein: CAGEGAKNIQYF.

At least ten counts were recorded for this clone. The sample carries other DNA sequences with the same CDR3. CDR3 nucleotide sequence: TGTGCCAGCAGCGTAGCGGGGAGCAGCACAGATACGCAGTATTTT. Protein sequence: CASSVAGSSTDTQYF. This chain links TRBV9 with TRBJ2-3, with a possible D match to TRBD2 (5 bases). The CDR3 is 15 amino acids. Trimming left V 0 bases short and J 0 bases short, with 8 bases between. CDR1 is SGDLS and CDR2 is YYNGEE in the germline V gene.

A remark on this clone: The same CDR3 is also encoded by other DNA sequences in this sample. The chain joins TRBV5-1 to TRBJ2-1; TRBD1 agrees at 9 bases. The CDR3 has 15 amino acids. V shed 4 bases and J 6 bases; nucleotides not matched to a gene: 8. Per germline, CDR1 SGHRS and CDR2 YFSETQ. CDR3: CASSGRDREGNEQFF. The CDR3 DNA sequence: TGCGCCAGCAGCGGACGGGACAGGGAAGGCAATGAGCAGTTCTTC.

The chain joins TRBV6-1 to TRBJ2-1; tentative D call: TRBD1 (6 bases). The V gene's germline CDR1 is MNHNS and CDR2 SASEGT. The length of the CDR3 is 13 residues. V dropped 10 bases and J dropped 0 bases, with 10 bases sitting between them. The CDR3 loop reads CAIRTDSYNEQFF. The CDR3 DNA reads as TGTGCCATACGGACAGACTCCTACAATGAGCAGTTCTTC.

This clone was observed a handful of times. The chain is built from TRBV5-1 and TRBJ1-4; D is unclear. CDR3 length: 14 amino acids. Germline assignment: CDR1 SGHRS and CDR2 YFSETQ. V shed 4 bases and J shed 0 bases, with 7 bases lying between them. In nucleotides, the CDR3 is TGCGCCAGCAGCCCCTCTGCAACTAATGAAAAACTGTTTTTT. As protein: CASSPSATNEKLFF.

This clone came up a few times. The chain links TRBV5-6 to TRBJ1-5; TRBD1 is a possible D gene (5 bases). The CDR3 contains 14 residues. From germline, CDR1 is SGHDT and CDR2 YYEEEE. The ends were cut back, 3 bases at V and 3 bases at J, with 10 bases in the middle. DNA for the CDR3: TGTGCCAGCAGCTACCGGGACTACAATCAGCCCCAGCATTTT. It yields the protein CASSYRDYNQPQHF.

This clone came up many times. The genes are TRBV12-2 and TRBJ1-2; TRBD1 was called by the table and not checked on the DNA. TRBV12-2 has pseudogene status. This CDR3 contains 14 residues. The CDR3 DNA sequence: TGTGCAAGTCGCTTCGAGACAGGGAGCTATGGCTACACCTTC. Translation gives CASRFETGSYGYTF.

This clone was detected only a few times. This chain joins TRBV11-3 and TRBJ2-3, with D perhaps TRBD1 (5 bases). Between the trimmed V and J ends, which lost 4 bases and 5 bases, there was a span of 7 bases. Looked up from germline, CDR1 is SGHNT and CDR2 is YENEEA. This CDR3 is built from 12 residues. The CDR3 DNA is TGTGCCAGCAGCTCCCAGGGAGATACGCAGTATTTT. This codes for CASSSQGDTQYF.

This clone was seen only once. The sample holds other DNA sequences that translate to the same CDR3. The chain recombines TRBV28 with TRBJ1-3; no clear D gene. The V end lost 2 bases, the J end lost 4 bases, and 3 bases lay between the germline ends. Germline V gives CDR1 MDHEN, CDR2 SYDVKM. There are 12 residues in the CDR3. The CDR3, as DNA: TGTGCCAGCAGTTTAGGGGGAAACACCATATATTTT. As protein: CASSLGGNTIYF.

This rearrangement joins TRBV2 to TRBJ1-4; no clear D gene. With 6 bases removed from V and 4 bases from J, the gap between germline ends came to 6 bases. The germline V gene encodes CDR1 SNHLY and CDR2 FYNNEI. The CDR3 extends over 12 amino acids. CDR3 sequence: CASRPNNEKLFF. In DNA form, the CDR3 reads TGTGCCAGCAGACCAAATAATGAAAAACTGTTTTTT.

The gene calls are TRBV6-5 and TRBJ1-1; no definite D call. The CDR3 has 15 amino acids. Between the trimmed V and J ends, which lost 0 bases and 6 bases, there was a span of 14 bases. CDR1 is MNHEY and CDR2 is SVGAGI in the germline V gene. The CDR3 region is CASSYSNTFDAEAFF. CDR3 bases: TGTGCCAGCAGTTACTCGAACACCTTTGACGCTGAAGCTTTCTTT.

Concerning this clone itself: A read error may produce the germline difference seen at one junction end. V is TRBV30 and J is TRBJ2-5, with D uncertain. CDR1 and CDR2 from the germline V gene are GTSNPN and SVGIG (reference sequence). This CDR3 has 13 residues. As DNA, the CDR3 is TGTGCCTGGAGTCCAGGAGTCCAAGGGACCCAGTACTTC. Translated, it gives CAWSPGVQGTQYF.

The rearrangement links TRBV21-1 to TRBJ2-3. TRBV21-1 is a pseudogene. The length of the CDR3 is 17 residues. Here the CDR3 DNA reads TGTGCCAGCAGCAAAGGGCAAGAAACTCCCCCGTCCCATACGCAGTATTTT. This translates into CASSKGQETPPSHTQYF.

The V call is TRBV28, the J call TRBJ2-6; weak D call: TRBD1 (7 bases). Trimming shortened V by 6 bases and J by 0 bases, and 24 bases separated the two germline ends. The CDR3 contains 20 residues. The germline gives CDR1 MDHEN, CDR2 SYDVKM. The CDR3 loop reads CASSPAAGQKHSSGANVLTF. The CDR3 DNA follows: TGTGCCAGCAGCCCCGCCGCGGGACAGAAACACTCCTCTGGGGCCAACGTCCTGACTTTC.

The chain couples TRBV7-2 to TRBJ2-3; D is unresolved. The CDR3 consists of 14 residues. The germline CDR1 and CDR2 sequences are SGHTA and FQGNSA. Trimming removed 4 bases from V and 3 bases from J, with 11 bases in between. The CDR3 nucleotides read TGTGCCAGCAGCTCTGACGGACGGACAGATACGCAGTATTTT. It translates to CASSSDGRTDTQYF.